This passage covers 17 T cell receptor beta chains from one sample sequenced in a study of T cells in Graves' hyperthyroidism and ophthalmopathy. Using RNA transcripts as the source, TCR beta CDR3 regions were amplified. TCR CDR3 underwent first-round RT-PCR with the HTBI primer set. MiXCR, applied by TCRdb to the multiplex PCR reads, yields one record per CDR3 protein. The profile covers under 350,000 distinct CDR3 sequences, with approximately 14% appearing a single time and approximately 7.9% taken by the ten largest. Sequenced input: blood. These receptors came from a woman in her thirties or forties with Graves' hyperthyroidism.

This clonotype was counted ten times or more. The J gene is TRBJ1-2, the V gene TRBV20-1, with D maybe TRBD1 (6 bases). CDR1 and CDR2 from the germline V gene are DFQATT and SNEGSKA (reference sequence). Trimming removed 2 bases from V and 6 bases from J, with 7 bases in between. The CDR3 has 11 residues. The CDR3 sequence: CSARKGDGYTF. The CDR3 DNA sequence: TGCAGTGCTAGAAAGGGGGATGGCTACACCTTC.

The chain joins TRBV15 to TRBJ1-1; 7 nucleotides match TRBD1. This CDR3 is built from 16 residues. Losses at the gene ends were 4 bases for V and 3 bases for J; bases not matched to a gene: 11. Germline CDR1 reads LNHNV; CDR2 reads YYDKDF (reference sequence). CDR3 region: CATSTQQGIQDTEAFF. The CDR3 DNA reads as TGTGCCACCAGCACGCAACAGGGGATACAGGACACTGAAGCTTTCTTT.

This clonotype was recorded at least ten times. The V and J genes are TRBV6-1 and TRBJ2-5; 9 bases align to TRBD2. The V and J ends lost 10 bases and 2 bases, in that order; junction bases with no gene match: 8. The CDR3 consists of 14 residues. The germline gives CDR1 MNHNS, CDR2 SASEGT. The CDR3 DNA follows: TGTGCCACCTTGACTAGCGGTACACAAGAGACCCAGTACTTC. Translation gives CATLTSGTQETQYF.

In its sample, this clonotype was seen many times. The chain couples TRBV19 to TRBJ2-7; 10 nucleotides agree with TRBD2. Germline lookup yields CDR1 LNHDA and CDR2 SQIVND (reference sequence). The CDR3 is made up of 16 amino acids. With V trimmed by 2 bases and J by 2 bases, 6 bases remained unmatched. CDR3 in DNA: TGTGCCAGTAGTATATCCCGGACTAGCGGAACCTACGAGCAGTACTTC. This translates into CASSISRTSGTYEQYF.

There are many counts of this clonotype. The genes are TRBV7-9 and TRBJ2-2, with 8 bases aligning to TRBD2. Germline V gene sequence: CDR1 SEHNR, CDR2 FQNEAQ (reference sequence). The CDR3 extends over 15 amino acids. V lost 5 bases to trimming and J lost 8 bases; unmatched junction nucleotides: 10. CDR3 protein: CASSGRTSLEGELFF. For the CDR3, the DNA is TGTGCCAGCAGCGGACGGACTAGCTTGGAAGGGGAGCTGTTTTTT.

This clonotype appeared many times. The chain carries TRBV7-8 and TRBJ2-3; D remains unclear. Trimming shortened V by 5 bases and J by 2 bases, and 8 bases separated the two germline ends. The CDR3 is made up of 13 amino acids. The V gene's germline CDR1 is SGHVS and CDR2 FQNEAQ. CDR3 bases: TGTGCCAGCAGCATCCACCTCACAGATACGCAGTATTTT. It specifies CASSIHLTDTQYF.

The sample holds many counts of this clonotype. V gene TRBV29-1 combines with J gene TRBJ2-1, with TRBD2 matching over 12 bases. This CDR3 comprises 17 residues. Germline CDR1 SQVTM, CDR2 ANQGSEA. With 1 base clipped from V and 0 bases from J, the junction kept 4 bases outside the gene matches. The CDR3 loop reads CSVEGLAGGNSYNEQFF. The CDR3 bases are TGCAGCGTTGAAGGGCTAGCGGGAGGGAACTCCTACAATGAGCAGTTCTTC.

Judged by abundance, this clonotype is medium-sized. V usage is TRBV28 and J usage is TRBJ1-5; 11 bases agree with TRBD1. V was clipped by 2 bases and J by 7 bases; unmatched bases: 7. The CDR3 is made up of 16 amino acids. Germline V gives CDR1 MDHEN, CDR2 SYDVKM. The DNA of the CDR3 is TGTGCCAGCAGTTTAACGGGACAGGGGGTAGGACAGCCCCAGCATTTT. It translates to CASSLTGQGVGQPQHF.

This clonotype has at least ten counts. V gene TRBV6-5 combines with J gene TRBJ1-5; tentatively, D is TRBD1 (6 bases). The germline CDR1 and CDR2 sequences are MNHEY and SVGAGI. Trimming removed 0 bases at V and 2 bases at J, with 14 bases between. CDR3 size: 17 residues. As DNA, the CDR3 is TGTGCCAGCAGTTACTCGAGAGGGGGAATGGGCAATCAGCCCCAGCATTTT. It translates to CASSYSRGGMGNQPQHF.

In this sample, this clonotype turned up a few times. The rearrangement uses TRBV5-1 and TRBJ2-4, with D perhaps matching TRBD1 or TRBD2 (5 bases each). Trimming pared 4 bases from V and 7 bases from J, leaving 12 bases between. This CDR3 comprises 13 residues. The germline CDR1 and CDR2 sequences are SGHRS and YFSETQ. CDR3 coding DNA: TGCGCCAGCAGCGCGACAGAGGGGAACATTCAGTACTTC. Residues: CASSATEGNIQYF.

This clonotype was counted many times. CDR3 coding DNA: TGCAGCGTTGAGACGCAGGACTATGGCTACACCTTC. It translates to CSVETQDYGYTF. The V call is TRBV29-1, the J call TRBJ1-2; no firm D call. The germline V gene has CDR1 SQVTM and CDR2 ANQGSEA. The CDR3 is 12 residues long. The germline V and J ends were trimmed by 3 bases and 3 bases, with 8 bases remaining between them.

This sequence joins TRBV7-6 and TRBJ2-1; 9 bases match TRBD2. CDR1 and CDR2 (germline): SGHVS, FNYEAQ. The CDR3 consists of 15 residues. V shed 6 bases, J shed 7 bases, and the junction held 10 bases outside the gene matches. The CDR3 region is CASSLLAGTPNEQFF. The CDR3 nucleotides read TGTGCCAGCAGTCTACTAGCGGGTACTCCGAATGAGCAGTTCTTC. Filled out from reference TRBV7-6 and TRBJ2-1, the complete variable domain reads GAGVSQSPRYKVTKRGQDVALRCDPISGHVSLYWYRQALGQGPEFLTYFNYEAQQDKSGLPNDRFSAERPEGSISTLTIQRTEQRDSAMYRCASSLLAGTPNEQFFGPGTRLTVL.

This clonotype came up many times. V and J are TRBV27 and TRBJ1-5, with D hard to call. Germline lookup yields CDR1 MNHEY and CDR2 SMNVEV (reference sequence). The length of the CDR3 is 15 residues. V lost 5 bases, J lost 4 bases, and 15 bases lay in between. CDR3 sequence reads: CASSDRMRDNQPQHF. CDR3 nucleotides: TGTGCCAGCAGTGACCGGATGCGGGATAATCAGCCCCAGCATTTT.

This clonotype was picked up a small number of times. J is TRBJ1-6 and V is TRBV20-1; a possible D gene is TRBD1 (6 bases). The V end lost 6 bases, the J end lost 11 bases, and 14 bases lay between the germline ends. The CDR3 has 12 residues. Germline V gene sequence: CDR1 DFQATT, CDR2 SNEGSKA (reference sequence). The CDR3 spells CSATRKGAPLHF. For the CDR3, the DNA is TGCAGTGCGACGAGGAAGGGGGCACCCCTCCACTTT.

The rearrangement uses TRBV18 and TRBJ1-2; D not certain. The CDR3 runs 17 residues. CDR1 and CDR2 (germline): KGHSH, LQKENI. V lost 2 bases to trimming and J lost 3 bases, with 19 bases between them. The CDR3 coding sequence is TGTGCCAGCTCACCAGAGAGAACAGCAGCCTCGGACTATGGCTACACCTTC. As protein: CASSPERTAASDYGYTF.

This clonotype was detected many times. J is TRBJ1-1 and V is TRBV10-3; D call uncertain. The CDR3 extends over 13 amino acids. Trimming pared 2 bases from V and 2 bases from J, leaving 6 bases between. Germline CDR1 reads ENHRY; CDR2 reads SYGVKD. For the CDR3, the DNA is TGTGCCATCAGTGAGCGGGATAACACTGAAGCTTTCTTT. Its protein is CAISERDNTEAFF.

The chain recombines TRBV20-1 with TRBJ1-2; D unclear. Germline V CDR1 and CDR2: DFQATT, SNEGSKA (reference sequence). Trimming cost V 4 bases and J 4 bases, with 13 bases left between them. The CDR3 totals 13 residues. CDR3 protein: CSATPLRGYGYTF. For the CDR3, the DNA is TGCAGTGCTACACCTTTACGGGGCTATGGCTACACCTTC.